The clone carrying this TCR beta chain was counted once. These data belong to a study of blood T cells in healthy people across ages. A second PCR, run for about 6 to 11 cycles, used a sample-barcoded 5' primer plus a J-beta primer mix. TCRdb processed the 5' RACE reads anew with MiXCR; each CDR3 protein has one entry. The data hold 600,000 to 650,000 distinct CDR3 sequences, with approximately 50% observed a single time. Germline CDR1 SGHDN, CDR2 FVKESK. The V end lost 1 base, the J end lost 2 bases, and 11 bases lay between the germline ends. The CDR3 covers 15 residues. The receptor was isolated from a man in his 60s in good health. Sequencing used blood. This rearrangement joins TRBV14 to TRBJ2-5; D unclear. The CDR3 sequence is CASSQGSFPQETQYF. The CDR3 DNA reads TGTGCCAGCAGCCAAGGTTCGTTTCCACAAGAGACCCAGTACTTC.